This T cell receptor beta chain originates from a study of T-cell reconstitution after alpha-beta-depleted transplantation in children (TCRdb year 2016). With regard to the full study: Using TCR repertoire profiling, the study quantitatively followed how T-cell immune reconstitution unfolded in children after TCRalphabeta/CD19-depleted allogeneic hematopoietic cell transplantation.

This clonotype occurred many times. Its antigen is not yet known. There are no base qualities to consult, and no much larger clone falls within one base. Libraries were prepared through PCR. For sequencing, an Illumina HiSeq 2500 was employed. TCR library preparation used molecular barcoding, with unique molecular identifiers applied to normalize quantification of the TCRbeta repertoire. TCRdb trimmed public reads at Q25 via fastp, called clones via MiXCR and kept in-frame beta chains. Entries are consolidated by CDR3 protein sequence, retaining the most common genes and DNA. Across this sample there are 200,000 to 250,000 distinct CDR3 sequences, with 12% seen only once. The ten largest clones represent about 2.6% of the sample. The CDR3 starts with the cysteine, ends with the phenylalanine, and has 16 residues. Only CDR3 DNA remains: 48 bases, in frame from the first base. Unmatched junction bases come to 6, with V trimmed by 6 bases and J by 6 bases. According to the germline V gene, CDR1 reads MNHEY and CDR2 reads SVGAGI.

This sample comprised PBMCs from the stem cell graft donor, obtained from the stem cell graft. This TCR derives from a human donor who donated a stem cell graft to a child with acute lymphoblastic leukemia. The chain joins TRBV6-5 to TRBJ2-3; a stretch of 16 junction bases matches TRBD2. The sequenced DNA: TGTGCCAGCAGGCGGGGACTAGCGGGAGGGACCGATACGCAGTATTTT. Translated, this gives CASRRGLAGGTDTQYF.